The source of this TCR beta chain is a study of T cells after yellow fever vaccination. After removal of 1 base from V and 4 bases from J, the junction contained 4 bases not matched to a gene. CDR3 size: 15 residues. CDR1 MGHRA and CDR2 YSYEKL come from the germline V gene. There are a few counts of this clonotype. TCRdb fed the 5' RACE reads into MiXCR, producing one record per CDR3 protein. In the table there are 100,000 to 150,000 distinct CDR3 sequences, approximately 8.4% of which are singletons. The origin of this receptor is a man aged 18-30 years who received the YFV17D yellow fever vaccine. This rearrangement joins TRBV4-1 to TRBJ1-1; 9 bases line up with TRBD1. Specimen: CD8+ T cells sorted from PBMCs, collected on the day of the yellow fever booster vaccination. The CDR3 bases are TGCGCCAGCAGCCAAGCCGGACAGGGGTTCACTGAAGCTTTCTTT. Protein: CASSQAGQGFTEAFF.